One sample yielded the 7 T cell receptor beta chains listed below, sequenced in a study of blood T cell repertoires in COVID-19. Sequencing was performed with immunoSEQ multiplex PCR; in TCRdb, only in-frame clones are kept and a portion is missing. The sample lists 99,000 or so clones, 84% occurring once. Sequencing was performed on peripheral blood. These TCRs come from a man aged 70-80 years with active or convalescent COVID-19.

The chain has TRBV24-1 and TRBJ1-2; TRBD1 agrees at 10 bases. From germline, CDR1 is KGHDR and CDR2 SFDVKD. This CDR3 region has 16 residues. Trimming took 4 bases from V and 4 from J; bases not matched to a gene: 8. The CDR3 sequence is CATSDPRDRGVYGYTF. Here the CDR3 DNA reads TGTGCCACCAGTGACCCCCGGGACAGGGGCGTCTATGGCTACACCTTC.

The chain recombines TRBV5-1 with TRBJ2-1, with D perhaps TRBD2 (5 bases). The CDR3 has 14 amino acids. Per germline, CDR1 SGHRS and CDR2 YFSETQ. Trimming removed 2 bases at V and 6 bases at J, with 12 bases between. Here the CDR3 reads CASSFLFEGNEQFF. For the CDR3, the DNA is TGCGCCAGCAGCTTCCTTTTCGAGGGCAATGAGCAGTTCTTC. The full variable domain, rest sourced from reference TRBV5-1 and TRBJ2-1, is KAGVTQTPRYLIKTRGQQVTLSCSPISGHRSVSWYQQTPGQGLQFLFEYFSETQRNKGNFPGRFSGRQFSNSRSEMNVSTLELGDSALYLCASSFLFEGNEQFFGPGTRLTVL.

The chain joins TRBV6-2 or TRBV6-3 to TRBJ1-6; 7 bases fit TRBD1. V lost 2 bases, J lost 3 bases, and 13 bases stayed unmatched. The CDR3 totals 19 residues. From germline, CDR1 is MNHEY and CDR2 SVGEGT. CDR3 sequence reads: CASSYERTGAGFYNSPLHF. DNA of the CDR3: TGTGCCAGCAGTTACGAAAGAACAGGGGCCGGTTTCTATAATTCACCCCTCCACTTT.

The chain couples TRBV5-1 to TRBJ1-2; D is ambiguous. CDR1 and CDR2 (germline): SGHRS, YFSETQ. The V gene lost 2 bases and the J gene lost 3 bases, with 8 bases spanning the gap. This CDR3 comprises 13 residues. The CDR3 DNA follows: TGCGCCAGCAGCTTAGGAGAGGACTATGGCTACACCTTC. It encodes CASSLGEDYGYTF.

The chain recombines TRBV3-1 (or the pseudogene TRBV3-2) with TRBJ2-1; possible D gene TRBD1, 5 bases. The V end lost 5 bases, the J end lost 7 bases, and 15 bases lay between the germline ends. CDR1 LGHDT and CDR2 YNNKEL come from the germline V gene (reference sequence). CDR3 length: 14 residues. CDR3 in DNA: TGTGCCAGCAGCTTTTCCTTCCAGGGTAATGAGCAGTTCTTC. Its protein product is CASSFSFQGNEQFF.

The CDR3, as DNA: TGTGCCAGCTCACCAGAACAGGGCGCAGATACGCAGTATTTT. Protein product: CASSPEQGADTQYF. The chain links TRBV18 to TRBJ2-3; D might be TRBD1 (6 bases). V lost 2 bases, J lost 4 bases, and 10 bases lay in between. Germline V gene sequence: CDR1 KGHSH, CDR2 LQKENI. This CDR3 region has 14 residues.

The chain uses TRBV27 and TRBJ1-2; tentative D call: TRBD1 (6 bases). The CDR3 runs to 15 residues. Germline V gene sequence: CDR1 MNHEY, CDR2 SMNVEV (reference sequence). V shed 5 bases and J shed 1 base, with 14 bases lying between them. DNA for the CDR3: TGTGCCAGCAGTCCCCACAGGGAAGGTAACTATGGCTACACCTTC. Protein: CASSPHREGNYGYTF.